This T cell receptor beta chain was captured by sequencing in a study of OX40 agonist ivuxolimab in advanced cancers. Regarding the study in general: Ivuxolimab was a fully human IgG2 agonistic monoclonal antibody targeting the costimulatory receptor OX40 (CD134). Intravenous ivuxolimab was administered to patients every 2 weeks at six dose levels: 0.01, 0.1, 0.3, 1.5, 3 and 10 mg/kg. Among the roughly 50 dose-escalation patients, 19 had hepatocellular carcinoma, approximately 15 melanoma, 9 renal cell carcinoma and 9 head and neck cancer. A male proportion of roughly 80% and a mean age of approximately 60 years, ranging from about 20 to 79, were recorded for the dose-escalation cohort. Patients were allowed to have had prior anti-PD-1, anti-PD-L1 or anti-CTLA-4 therapy, and 30% to 40% of the dose-escalation patients had previously received checkpoint inhibitors. Partial responses were achieved by three dose-escalation patients, of whom one had hepatocellular carcinoma and two had cutaneous melanoma. The purpose of peripheral TCRbeta sequencing was to test whether ivuxolimab changed TCR sequence diversity and led to clonal T-cell expansion. The paper describes the monotherapy dose-escalation part (N = 52 patients) of the phase I trial of ivuxolimab. What the work shows at the level of the full study, not this receptor alone: In the 0.1-3.0 mg/kg groups, partial responders had among the lowest normalized peripheral clonal expansion, particularly in CD8+ T cells. At doses of 0.1 to 3.0 mg/kg, clonal expansion of both CD4+ and CD8+ T cells in blood was seen between baseline and week 6. After ivuxolimab, more expanded clones were found on average in CD8+ T cells than in CD4+ T cells. Low levels of normalized T-cell clonal expansion were also seen in some patients who did not respond. The antigen specificity of the clonally expanded peripheral T cells was not determined.

Genomic DNA was extracted from sorted cells for sequencing of the TCRbeta CDR3 region. The immunoSEQ Assay was used for sequencing of TCRbeta CDR3 regions. Sourced from immuneACCESS, this table was stored by TCRdb with only in-frame sequences that have V and J called. A share of the clones is absent; for the studies checked, an unresolved V gene accounts for under half, and the remainder has no known explanation. The sample yields about 82,000 clones; roughly 90% were counted once. The top ten hold over 2% of the sample. The junction shows trimming of 8 bases on V and 6 bases on J, plus 15 bases between the germline ends. The CDR3 holds 13 amino acids from the cysteine to the phenylalanine. Only the CDR3 region is kept as DNA, spanning 39 bases read in frame from base 1. Per the germline V gene, SNHLY is the CDR1 and FYNNEI is the CDR2. Details on this clone: This receptor's antigen is unknown. Base-call qualities are not available, and no considerably larger clone is one nucleotide away.

Patients with a history of autoimmune disease or receiving systemic immunosuppression were excluded from the trial. Peripheral blood for TCR sequencing was collected from all dose cohorts at baseline, on cycle 4 day 1, and on cycle 7 day 1. The samples were drawn from a first-in-human, open-label, multicenter phase I dose-escalation trial of ivuxolimab. Adults with locally advanced or metastatic melanoma, renal cell carcinoma, hepatocellular carcinoma or head and neck squamous cell carcinoma were enrolled in the trial. CD4+ and CD8+ T cells were sorted separately from peripheral blood before TCR sequencing.

The TCR originated in an adult with an advanced solid tumor such as melanoma, head and neck, liver or kidney cancer. The chain joins TRBV2 to TRBJ2-3, with an unclear D gene assignment. Sequences were derived from CD4+ or CD8+ T cells sorted from blood, sampled in a trial of the OX40 agonist ivuxolimab. The CDR3 corresponds to CASLERTGDTQYF. The sequenced DNA is TGTGCCAGCCTAGAAAGAACCGGGGATACGCAGTATTTT.